These T cell receptor beta chains were read from a single sample in a study of shared clonotypes between healthy human individuals. Data came from immunoSEQ multiplex PCR; TCRdb stores just in-frame clones and leaves some out. The data contain roughly 1,100,000 clones, around four fifths of them seen just once; the ten biggest clones take up 1.4% to 1.5%. The sequencing input was memory CD4+ T cells sorted from blood. The receptors derive from a man in his late teens or twenties in good health. CDR3s include the opening cysteine and the closing phenylalanine or tryptophan. D genes are given only for firm matches. Part of the rows lack a size; the others show once, few, many or a class for expanded clones.

d_call | j_call | v_call | clone_size | cdr3_nt | cdr3_aa
TRBD1 | TRBJ1-5 | TRBV2 | . | TGTGCCAGCATCACAGACAGGGGGATCAATCAGCCCCAGCATTTT | CASITDRGINQPQHF
TRBD2 | TRBJ2-2 | TRBV7-2 | . | TGTGCCAGCAGCTTAAGACTAGCGGTCAACACCGGGGAGCTGTTTTTT | CASSLRLAVNTGELFF
TRBD1 | TRBJ1-1 | TRBV11-2 | . | TGTGCCAGCAGCATATCCGGGACAGGGTTGGTTTTCTTT | CASSISGTGLVFF
TRBD2 | TRBJ2-5 | TRBV6-5 | . | TGTGCCAGCACTGCTAGCGGTAAAGAGACCCAGTACTTC | CASTASGKETQYF
TRBD1 | TRBJ2-5 | TRBV7-9 | . | TGTGCCAGCAGCCCGAGACAGGGGGTGAGGCGAGAGACCCAGTACTTC | CASSPRQGVRRETQYF
TRBD2 | TRBJ2-7 | TRBV6-5 | . | TGTGCCAGCAGACCCCGGACTAGCTCCTACGAGCAGTACTTC | CASRPRTSSYEQYF
. | TRBJ2-4 | TRBV2 | . | TGTGCCAGCGGTTTGGAGGCGACGGCCAAAAACATTCAGTACTTC | CASGLEATAKNIQYF
. | TRBJ1-2 | TRBV10-3 | . | TGTGCCATCAGTGAGTCGGGGGGCAACTATGGCTACACCTTC | CAISESGGNYGYTF
. | TRBJ2-7 | TRBV10-3 | . | TGTGCCATCAGATTGGGGGGAAGCTCCTACGAGCAGTACTTC | CAIRLGGSSYEQYF
. | TRBJ1-2 | TRBV6-1 | . | TGTGCCAGCAGTGAAGACGGAGGGGGGTACTATGGCTACACCTTC | CASSEDGGGYYGYTF
. | TRBJ1-1 | TRBV5-8 | . | TGTGCCAGCAGCTTGGGTCCCCTGAGGACTGAAGCTTTCTTT | CASSLGPLRTEAFF
TRBD1 | TRBJ1-5 | TRBV7-8 | . | TGTGCCAGCAGCTTAGTCCTCGGACAGGGGAATCAGCCCCAGCATTTT | CASSLVLGQGNQPQHF
. | TRBJ1-2 | TRBV28 | . | TGTGCCAGCAGAACAAATCCGGGAAGCGGCTATGGCTACACCTTC | CASRTNPGSGYGYTF
. | TRBJ1-6 | TRBV19 | few | TGTGCCAGCTCCATCTTACAGGGAAATTATTCACCCCTCCACTTT | CASSILQGNYSPLHF
. | TRBJ1-2 | TRBV5-8 | . | TGTGCCAGCAGCTTAACCTGGGAAAGCAAATATGGCTACACCTTC | CASSLTWESKYGYTF
. | TRBJ2-5 | TRBV18 | . | TGTGCCAGCTCCCCCCGAGCATCCCAAGAGACCCAGTACTTC | CASSPRASQETQYF
TRBD2 | TRBJ2-3 | TRBV6-5 | . | TGTGCCAGCAGCCCACTAGCGGGAGGCACAGATACGCAGTATTTT | CASSPLAGGTDTQYF
. | TRBJ1-4 | TRBV2 | . | TGTGCCAGCTCAGGACAGAATGAAAAACTGTTTTTT | CASSGQNEKLFF
. | TRBJ2-7 | TRBV13 | . | TGTGCCAGCAGCTTAGGGGTAGGGCACTCCTACGAGCAGTACTTC | CASSLGVGHSYEQYF
. | TRBJ1-5 | TRBV5-1 | . | TGCGCCAGCAGCTTGGATGGGGGGCAAAATCAGCCCCAGCATTTT | CASSLDGGQNQPQHF
TRBD1 | TRBJ2-7 | TRBV11-2 | . | TGTGCCAGCAGCATGAGTCACAGGGGCGGGGAGCAGTACTTC | CASSMSHRGGEQYF
. | TRBJ2-7 | TRBV6-5 | . | TGTGCCAGCGCAGGACAGATAGCTGACTACGAGCAGTACTTC | CASAGQIADYEQYF
TRBD2 | TRBJ2-1 | TRBV7-2 | once | TGTGCCAGCAGCCAGAGGAGGGAGGGGTACAATGAGCAGTTCTTC | CASSQRREGYNEQFF
. | TRBJ1-5 | TRBV4-1 | . | TGCGCCAGCAGCCAAGGGGCAGCCCTATTCAATCAGCCCCAGCATTTT | CASSQGAALFNQPQHF
. | TRBJ2-7 | TRBV15 | . | TGTGCCACCAGCAGAGATCGAGGGTTCGAGCAGTACTTC | CATSRDRGFEQYF
. | TRBJ1-6 | TRBV6-1 | . | TGTGCCAGCAGTGATTTAACAGGGAATTCACCCCTCCACTTT | CASSDLTGNSPLHF
. | TRBJ2-7 | TRBV6-5 | . | TGTGCCACCGTTAAGGGTATCGAGCAGTACTTC | CATVKGIEQYF
TRBD1 | TRBJ2-7 | TRBV19 | . | TGTGCCAGTAGTCAAGGTCTGGACAGGTCCTACGAGCAGTACTTC | CASSQGLDRSYEQYF
. | TRBJ2-7 | TRBV6-6 | . | TGTGCCAGCAGGGTGCAGGGCTCGCGCTACGAGCAGTACTTC | CASRVQGSRYEQYF
. | TRBJ1-4 | TRBV5-4 | . | TGTGCCAGCAGCCTGCGAGGGAGTGAAAAACTGTTTTTT | CASSLRGSEKLFF
TRBD2 | TRBJ2-1 | TRBV11-2 | . | TGTGCCAGCAGCCCGGGACTAGCGGTGAACAATGAGCAGTTCTTC | CASSPGLAVNNEQFF
. | TRBJ2-5 | TRBV10-2 | . | TGCGCCAGCAGTGAGTCGGTAGCGCGCCAAGAGACCCAGTACTTC | CASSESVARQETQYF
. | TRBJ1-4 | TRBV15 | . | TGTGCCACCAGCAGTTCCGGGACGGGCGGGGAAAAACTGTTTTTT | CATSSSGTGGEKLFF
TRBD2 | TRBJ2-2 | TRBV12-5 | . | TGTGCTAGTGGTCCCCCTACTAGCGGAGCGAACACCGGGGAGCTGTTTTTT | CASGPPTSGANTGELFF
. | TRBJ1-2 | TRBV19 | . | TGTGCCAGTACTAATACAGGGAACTATGGCTACACCTTC | CASTNTGNYGYTF
. | TRBJ2-2 | TRBV10-3 | . | TGTGCCATCAGTGAACTGAACACCGGGGAGCTGTTTTTT | CAISELNTGELFF